This TCR beta chain came from a study of cytomegalovirus exposure and HLA in healthy donors. CDR3 length equals 14 residues. V lost 4 bases and J lost 5, with 13 bases in between. Germline CDR1 SGHDT, CDR2 YYEEEE. Primers: 60 Vbeta forward and 13 Jbeta reverse. Assay used: immunoSEQ multiplex PCR; TCRdb lists only in-frame clones, some missing. The profile shows around 110,000 clones, around three quarters of them singletons. The sequence derives from a man aged 25 to 40 in good health and CMV-seropositive. This chain links TRBV5-6 with TRBJ2-1; D may be TRBD1 (6 bases). Sequenced input: PBMCs. CDR3 sequence (DNA): TGTGCCAGCAGCCCGGCAACAGGGCACAATGAGCAGTTCTTC. Translation gives CASSPATGHNEQFF.